This T cell receptor (beta chain) derives from a study of T cells in tuberculosis. Regarding time point: new active TB diagnosis, blood taken before or within 7 days of starting treatment. The method was immunoSEQ multiplex PCR; TCRdb's version includes in-frame clones alone and lacks a portion of them. The profile shows tens of thousands of clones, around 93% of them singletons. Between the trimmed V and J ends, which lost 0 bases and 3 bases, there was a span of 6 bases. CDR3 size: 13 residues. Germline CDR1 reads SGHTS; CDR2 reads YDEGEE. This rearrangement joins TRBV5-8 to TRBJ1-2, with D maybe TRBD1 (6 bases). This specimen consisted of PBMCs, obtained at tuberculosis diagnosis. The TCR sequence derives from an adult with tuberculosis. The CDR3 DNA is TGTGCCAGCAGCTTGGGACAGGACTATGGCTACACCTTC. It specifies CASSLGQDYGYTF.